The rows below give T cell receptor beta chains drawn from one sample of a study of blood T cell repertoires in COVID-19. Produced via immunoSEQ multiplex PCR; TCRdb's table is partial and in-frame only. The sample consists of 50,000 or so clones, 80% to 90% of them appearing once. Sequenced sample: peripheral blood. These receptors all stem from a man over 45 with acute or convalescent COVID-19. Both conserved end residues are part of each CDR3. Each record gives: D gene, J gene, clone size, V gene, CDR3 protein, CDR3 DNA. D genes are given only for firm matches. Clone size appears in some rows only: once, few, many, or a class for an expanded clone.

TRBD2 | TRBJ2-1 | once | TRBV11-2 | CASSSGLAYTEQFF | TGTGCCAGCAGCTCGGGACTAGCCTATACTGAGCAGTTCTTC
. | TRBJ2-7 | . | TRBV19 | CASSIENAAYEQYF | TGTGCCAGTAGTATAGAAAATGCCGCGTACGAGCAGTACTTC
TRBD1 | TRBJ1-6 | . | TRBV5-8 | CASSSNRGGRAYNSPLHF | TGTGCCAGCAGCTCGAACAGGGGAGGAAGGGCCTATAATTCACCCCTCCACTTT
. | TRBJ2-7 | . | TRBV5-1 | CASKRFGNYEQYF | TGCGCCAGCAAAAGGTTCGGGAACTACGAGCAGTACTTC
TRBD1 | TRBJ1-1 | . | TRBV7-9 | CASSSTPGGTEAFF | TGTGCCAGCAGCTCCACCCCAGGGGGCACTGAAGCTTTCTTT
. | TRBJ1-2 | few | TRBV7-2 | CASSRRGGSANYGYTF | TGTGCCAGCAGCCGTAGGGGGGGGTCGGCTAACTATGGCTACACCTTC
TRBD2 | TRBJ2-1 | . | TRBV27 | CASSAWGLAGGPLSYNEQFF | TGTGCCAGCAGTGCCTGGGGACTAGCGGGGGGGCCCCTCTCCTACAATGAGCAGTTCTTC
TRBD1 | TRBJ2-5 | . | TRBV6-5 | CASSYRQGPSGETQYF | TGTGCCAGCAGTTACCGACAGGGACCCTCGGGGGAGACCCAGTACTTC
. | TRBJ2-7 | . | TRBV25-1 | CASMKSGSYEQYF | TGTGCCAGCATGAAGTCAGGGTCCTACGAGCAGTACTTC
TRBD1 | TRBJ1-6 | . | TRBV7-8 | CASRGTGASYNSPLHF | TGTGCCAGCAGAGGGACAGGGGCCTCCTATAATTCACCCCTCCACTTT
. | TRBJ2-3 | . | TRBV10-3 | CAISGGGGGGDTQYF | TGTGCCATCAGCGGAGGGGGAGGCGGGGGAGATACGCAGTATTTT
. | TRBJ1-6 | . | TRBV7-8 | CASSLDRESPLHF | TGTGCCAGCAGCTTAGACAGGGAATCACCCCTCCACTTT
TRBD1 | TRBJ1-5 | . | TRBV7-9 | CASSLGTGNQPQHF | TGTGCCAGCAGCTTAGGGACAGGGAATCAGCCCCAGCATTTT
TRBD2 | TRBJ2-1 | . | TRBV28 | CASSPPPLVAGTYNEQFF | TGTGCCAGCAGTCCTCCTCCATTGGTAGCGGGAACCTACAATGAGCAGTTCTTC
TRBD2 | TRBJ2-7 | . | TRBV3-1/TRBV3-2 | CASSRAGGPEQYF | TGTGCCAGCAGCCGGGCGGGAGGTCCTGAGCAGTACTTC
. | TRBJ2-1 | . | TRBV9 | CASSAAGTLSYNEQFF | TGTGCCAGCAGCGCGGCCGGGACTTTATCCTACAATGAGCAGTTCTTC
TRBD2 | TRBJ2-1 | . | TRBV11-2 | CASSSIKLGGEGAYNEQFF | TGTGCCAGCAGCTCCATTAAATTGGGCGGGGAGGGCGCCTACAATGAGCAGTTCTTC
TRBD2 | TRBJ2-7 | . | TRBV7-9 | CASSRAGDASSYEQYF | TGTGCCAGCAGCCGAGCGGGGGACGCCAGCTCCTACGAGCAGTACTTC
TRBD1 | TRBJ2-1 | once | TRBV25-1 | CASGDPGQLYNEQFF | TGTGCCAGCGGGGATCCGGGACAGCTCTACAATGAGCAGTTCTTC
TRBD2 | TRBJ2-2 | . | TRBV24-1 | CATSDLHSAGGRTGELFF | TGTGCCACCAGTGATTTGCACTCGGCGGGAGGTCGGACCGGGGAGCTGTTTTTT
. | TRBJ1-2 | . | TRBV5-6 | CASSTDPAGYGYTF | TGTGCCAGCAGTACGGATCCGGCGGGCTATGGCTACACCTTC
TRBD1 | TRBJ1-1 | . | TRBV6-5 | CASTGQGSSTEAFF | TGTGCCAGCACCGGACAGGGATCGAGCACTGAAGCTTTCTTT
TRBD2 | TRBJ2-7 | . | TRBV4-1 | CASSQDLGLAGTFYEQYF | TGCGCCAGCAGCCAAGATTTGGGGCTAGCGGGGACATTCTACGAGCAGTACTTC
. | TRBJ2-7 | . | TRBV6-5 | CASSYSFLQGGEQYF | TGTGCCAGCAGTTACTCGTTCCTCCAAGGGGGCGAGCAGTACTTC
. | TRBJ1-1 | . | TRBV6-1 | CASSDQGQPNTEAFF | TGTGCCAGCAGTGACCAAGGACAGCCGAACACTGAAGCTTTCTTT
. | TRBJ1-4 | . | TRBV3-1/TRBV3-2 | CASSHARGEKLFF | TGTGCCAGCAGCCACGCCCGAGGTGAAAAACTGTTTTTT
TRBD2 | TRBJ2-7 | . | TRBV5-6 | CASSAGGGSYEQYF | TGTGCCAGCAGCGCCGGCGGGGGCTCCTACGAGCAGTACTTC
TRBD2 | TRBJ2-2 | few | TRBV7-8 | CASSPSSGGNTGELFF | TGTGCCAGCAGCCCCTCTAGCGGGGGTAACACCGGGGAGCTGTTTTTT
. | TRBJ1-1 | . | TRBV19 | CASSNRNTEAFF | TGTGCCAGTAGTAACAGGAACACTGAAGCTTTCTTT
. | TRBJ2-2 | . | TRBV9 | CASSVGLNTGELFF | TGTGCCAGCAGCGTAGGACTGAACACCGGGGAGCTGTTTTTT